The entry below describes one T cell receptor beta chain. The CDR3 sequence is 14 residues long. Germline CDR1 and CDR2: SEHNR and FQNEAQ (reference sequence). With V trimmed by 7 bases and J by 4 bases, 10 bases remained unmatched. The entry originates in a study of blood T cell repertoires in COVID-19. As for the study in general: Specimens from acute and convalescent COVID-19 originated in the United States, Italy and Spain. PBMCs, B-cell-depleted T cells, or T cells provided the cDNA or gDNA that made up the material.

In the original processing: Estimated nucleated cell counts came from reference gene primer amplification. Profiling relied on immunoSEQ multiplex PCR, and the TCRdb table lists in-frame clones only, not all of them. V and J calls and clone size follow that table, whereas D and trimming were derived from the DNA. The sample has a few hundred thousand clones, roughly 86% seen once. Sequenced sample: peripheral blood. The sequence was obtained from a woman between 25 and 40 years old who had recovered from COVID-19. This chain uses TRBV7-9 with TRBJ2-7; the match to TRBD2 covers 7 bases. CDR3 protein: CASNQGGILYEQYF. The CDR3 DNA reads TGTGCCAGCAACCAGGGAGGGATTTTGTACGAGCAGTACTTC.